Shown below are 20 T cell receptor beta chains from a single sample sequenced in a study of blood T cell repertoires in COVID-19. Clones were sequenced by immunoSEQ multiplex PCR, and TCRdb holds only the in-frame ones, with some missing. The sample has about 130,000 clones, around three quarters seen once. The sequenced sample was peripheral blood. The receptors derive from a middle-aged man with active or convalescent COVID-19.

The gene calls are TRBV6-5 and TRBJ2-1; no firm D call. CDR1 and CDR2 (germline): MNHEY, SVGAGI. The CDR3 has 16 amino acids. V lost 0 bases to trimming and J lost 0 bases, with 9 bases between them. The CDR3 DNA reads as TGTGCCAGCAGTTACTCCGGGTTCAGCTCCTACAATGAGCAGTTCTTC. Amino acids: CASSYSGFSSYNEQFF.

J is TRBJ1-6 and V is TRBV2; the D gene is possibly TRBD1 (5 bases). This CDR3 has 13 amino acids. The V and J ends lost 5 bases and 12 bases respectively, with 14 bases between them. The V gene's germline CDR1 is SNHLY and CDR2 FYNNEI. The CDR3 spells CASSRGPPQPLHF. The CDR3 region has the DNA TGTGCCAGCAGTAGGGGTCCCCCGCAACCCCTCCACTTT.

V usage is TRBV21-1 and J usage is TRBJ2-5; TRBD1 reflects the table's D call only, with no check against the DNA. TRBV21-1 is listed as a pseudogene. The CDR3 loop spans 13 amino acids. CDR3 protein: CASSRDRRETQYF. Written as DNA, the CDR3 is TGTGCCAGCAGCCGGGACAGAAGAGAGACCCAGTACTTC.

J is TRBJ1-5 and V is TRBV24-1, with 7 bases that match TRBD1. With V trimmed by 6 bases and J by 2 bases, 6 bases remained unmatched. The CDR3 sequence is 15 residues long. Germline loops: CDR1 KGHDR, CDR2 SFDVKD. The CDR3 spells CATSRQGEGNQPQHF. DNA of the CDR3: TGTGCCACCAGTAGACAGGGTGAGGGCAATCAGCCCCAGCATTTT.

This sequence joins TRBV2 and TRBJ2-5, with 7 bases identical to TRBD2. Per the germline V gene, CDR1 is SNHLY and CDR2 is FYNNEI. CDR3 length equals 16 residues. With 6 bases clipped from V and 4 bases from J, the junction kept 14 bases outside the gene matches. CDR3 DNA sequence: TGTGCCAGCAGACGGGAGGTGGTCGCGCGCCTAGAGACCCAGTACTTC. Its translation is CASRREVVARLETQYF.

The chain recombines TRBV19 with TRBJ2-3; D call uncertain. The germline CDR1 and CDR2 sequences are LNHDA and SQIVND (reference sequence). The CDR3 runs to 15 residues. V was cut by 6 bases and J by 0 bases, with 13 bases left in between. The CDR3 loop is CASSLRKTSTDTQYF. The CDR3 DNA reads TGTGCCAGTAGCTTAAGGAAGACTAGCACAGATACGCAGTATTTT.

This clone was seen ten or more times. The chain recombines TRBV4-3 with TRBJ2-7; a weak D match, TRBD1 (5 bases). CDR3 size: 15 residues. With 0 bases removed from V and 1 base from J, the gap between germline ends came to 10 bases. From germline, CDR1 is LGHNA and CDR2 YSLEER. The CDR3 DNA follows: TGCGCCAGCAGCCAAGACCCTGACAGTTCCTACGAGCAGTACTTC. This encodes CASSQDPDSSYEQYF.

V and J are TRBV19 and TRBJ2-5; the D gene is possibly TRBD1 (6 bases). V lost 6 bases, J lost 1 base, and 12 bases lay in between. This CDR3 is 14 amino acids long. From germline, CDR1 is LNHDA and CDR2 SQIVND (reference sequence). CDR3 bases: TGTGCCAGTAGGAAACAGGGTTCCCAAGAGACCCAGTACTTC. It specifies CASRKQGSQETQYF.

The genes are TRBV2 and TRBJ2-5, with a weak D call TRBD1 (6 bases). The CDR3 is 13 amino acids. Germline assignment: CDR1 SNHLY and CDR2 FYNNEI. V lost 6 bases to trimming and J lost 4 bases, with 12 bases between them. The CDR3 DNA follows: TGTGCCAGCAGAGCTATGGACAGAGAGACCCAGTACTTC. This encodes CASRAMDRETQYF.

The table lists this clone with a count of one. The chain uses TRBV30 and TRBJ1-2, with 9 bases identical to TRBD1. The CDR3 has 14 amino acids. The germline V gene has CDR1 GTSNPN and CDR2 SVGIG (reference sequence). Trimming cost V 5 bases and J 4 bases; bases outside gene matches: 8. CDR3 residues: CAWSTGQGLYGYTF. CDR3 DNA sequence: TGTGCCTGGTCTACCGGACAGGGGCTCTATGGCTACACCTTC.

The chain links TRBV2 to TRBJ1-1; D perhaps matches TRBD1 (5 bases). Germline CDR1 and CDR2: SNHLY and FYNNEI. The length of the CDR3 is 12 residues. The V gene lost 7 bases and the J gene lost 4 bases, with 10 bases spanning the gap. The CDR3 region has the DNA TGTGCCAGCATAGGGCAGGGCACTGAAGCTTTCTTT. Its protein is CASIGQGTEAFF.

V is TRBV11-2 and J is TRBJ2-7; D unresolved. The CDR3 extends over 15 amino acids. With 5 bases removed from V and 2 bases from J, the gap between germline ends came to 16 bases. Looked up from germline, CDR1 is SGHAT and CDR2 is FQNNGV. The CDR3 loop reads CASSRSDRRAYEQYF. The CDR3 DNA sequence: TGTGCCAGCAGCCGTAGTGATAGGAGAGCCTACGAGCAGTACTTC.

The chain uses TRBV13 and TRBJ1-4; D not certain. The germline V gene encodes CDR1 PRHDT and CDR2 FYEKMQ (reference sequence). Trimming took off 0 bases at V and 6 bases at J, with 14 bases between the two ends. This CDR3 spans 16 amino acids. The CDR3 is CASSLGRGGGDEKLFF. The CDR3 nucleotides are TGTGCCAGCAGCTTAGGCCGTGGCGGTGGTGATGAAAAACTGTTTTTT.

This clone has just a few counts. The chain recombines TRBV19 with TRBJ1-5; D not resolved. The V end was cut by 3 bases, the J end by 7 bases, with 10 bases between. Looked up from germline, CDR1 is LNHDA and CDR2 is SQIVND (reference sequence). The CDR3 sequence is 13 residues long. This CDR3 is CASSMTGGQPQHF. Written as DNA, the CDR3 is TGTGCCAGTAGTATGACGGGCGGGCAGCCCCAGCATTTT.

V usage is TRBV4-1 and J usage is TRBJ2-3; perhaps TRBD2 as D (5 bases). Trimming stripped 1 base from V and 2 bases from J, with 10 bases between. Germline V lookup: CDR1 MGHRA, CDR2 YSYEKL. The CDR3 contains 15 residues. The CDR3 sequence is CASSQGERLTDTQYF. For the CDR3, the DNA is TGCGCCAGCAGCCAAGGGGAGAGACTCACAGATACGCAGTATTTT.

There are a few counts of this clone. This rearrangement joins TRBV6-5 to TRBJ1-1; D possibly corresponds to TRBD1 (6 bases). Germline V gene sequence: CDR1 MNHEY, CDR2 SVGAGI. This CDR3 has 14 residues. V was pared by 7 bases and J by 4 bases, with 16 bases between. CDR3 region: CASTREQGGTEAFF. The CDR3 DNA reads TGTGCCAGCACTCGAGAACAGGGCGGCACTGAAGCTTTCTTT.

The chain is built from TRBV11-2 and TRBJ2-2, with D maybe TRBD2 (5 bases). Trimming removed 0 bases at V and 7 bases at J, with 6 bases between. CDR1 and CDR2 from the germline V gene are SGHAT and FQNNGV. This CDR3 has 13 amino acids. CDR3 residues: CASSLELGGELFF. DNA of the CDR3: TGTGCCAGCAGCTTAGAACTAGGCGGGGAGCTGTTTTTT. The full variable domain, rest sourced from reference TRBV11-2 and TRBJ2-2, is EAGVAQSPRYKIIEKRQSVAFWCNPISGHATLYWYQQILGQGPKLLIQFQNNGVVDDSQLPKDRFSAERLKGVDSTLKIQPAKLEDSAVYLCASSLELGGELFFGEGSRLTVL.

This chain links TRBV2 with TRBJ2-5, with 7 bases aligning to TRBD1. Germline trimming cut 6 bases from V and 5 bases from J; bases unmatched to any gene: 6. This CDR3 spans 13 amino acids. Germline loops: CDR1 SNHLY, CDR2 FYNNEI. The CDR3 DNA follows: TGTGCCAGCAGGGGACAGTCGGGGGAGACCCAGTACTTC. Amino acids: CASRGQSGETQYF.

The chain is built from TRBV25-1 and TRBJ2-2; 12 bases fit TRBD2. The CDR3 length is 15 residues. The V gene's germline CDR1 is MGHDK and CDR2 SYGVNS. V lost 4 bases to trimming and J lost 5 bases; unmatched junction nucleotides: 2. For the CDR3, the DNA is TGTGCCAGCAGTGCCGGACTAGCGGGGACCGGGGAGCTGTTTTTT. Amino acid sequence: CASSAGLAGTGELFF. Full variable domain (rest looked up from reference TRBV25-1 and TRBJ2-2): EADIYQTPRYLVIGTGKKITLECSQTMGHDKMYWYQQDPGMELHLIHYSYGVNSTEKGDLSSESTVSRIRTEHFPLTLESARPSHTSQYLCASSAGLAGTGELFFGEGSRLTVL.

This chain joins TRBV6-5 and TRBJ1-1, with TRBD1 as a possible D gene (5 bases). The CDR3 consists of 14 residues. Germline CDR1 reads MNHEY; CDR2 reads SVGAGI. V lost 0 bases, J lost 5 bases, and 10 bases lay in between. CDR3 DNA: TGTGCCAGCAGTTACTCGCAGGGTTCTACTGAAGCTTTCTTT. It codes for CASSYSQGSTEAFF.